This T cell receptor (beta chain) was obtained from a study of T-cell memory formation after mild COVID-19 (dated by TCRdb to the early 2020s). In the study overall: TCR sequence clusters from the two donors were found to be largely donor specific. In a couple of donors, T-cell clones that expanded and contracted after mild COVID-19 were tracked by sequencing TCRalpha and TCRbeta repertoires over time. Two young, previously healthy adult volunteers made up the cohort, one male and one female.

The CDR3 measures 15 amino acids from cysteine to phenylalanine. Left in the record is the CDR3 DNA by itself, 45 bases read in frame from the first base. CDR1 is given as SGHVS and CDR2 as FQNEAQ, both from the germline V gene. Trimming costs V 3 bases and J 7 bases, and their ends lie 18 bases apart. This clonotype was found many times. Its antigen is currently not known. Base qualities were left out, and no much larger clone turns up one base away. Paper-wide results and their limitations: Contracting CD4+ clones were located mainly in the CM and EM memory subsets, whereas CD8+ clones were found to be enriched in EMRA. The second-wave clones that peaked on day 37 were not confirmed to be SARS-CoV-2 specific. The study covered only a couple of mild cases, and larger cohorts including severe cases with pre-infection samples were considered necessary. Some responding clones were detected in pre-infection memory, which suggested that pre-existing cross-reactive memory T cells had joined the SARS-CoV-2 response. Balanced CD4/CD8 phenotypes were observed for clones contracting from day 15 to 85, whereas a bias towards CD4+ was observed for a second wave of clones expanding from day 15 to 37.

The sequencer was an Illumina NovaSeq 6000. Using 5'RACE with constant-segment primers, TCRalpha and TCRbeta cDNA libraries were constructed, with sample barcodes and unique molecular identifiers added in the process. RNA was extracted from every sample with Trizol reagent. Libraries were amplified in two PCR steps, with a second sample barcode and Illumina TruSeq adapters added in the second step. Libraries were sequenced on an Illumina NovaSeq with 2 x 150 bp paired-end reads. Per the source publication's procedure: The reads were demultiplexed and collapsed into UMI-guided consensus sequences using migec v1.2.7. With mixcr v2.1.11, UMI consensuses were aligned to TRA and TRB V and J templates and assembled into clonotypes. Expanded or contracted clonotypes were those called significant by both edgeR and NoisET, with noise models trained on biological replicates. edgeR calls used a false discovery rate-adjusted p below 0.01 and a log2 fold-change threshold of 1. As an exploratory analysis of dynamics, max-normalized trajectories of the 1000 most abundant clonotypes were examined by PCA with hierarchical clustering. Separately sequenced CD4+ and CD8+ repertoires were used to assign a CD4 or CD8 phenotype to each responding clone. Using fastp trimming at Q25 and MiXCR clonotype assembly, TCRdb reanalyzed the public sequencing data and kept in-frame beta chains. All rows with the same CDR3 protein become a single entry with the most common DNA and genes. Clone size and V and J calls follow TCRdb, not the original study. Present in this sample are 300,000 to 350,000 distinct CDR3 sequences, approximately 12% of which were seen just once. The top ten hold about a fifth of the sample.

Ficoll-Paque density gradient centrifugation was the method used to isolate PBMCs. This clonotype was sampled from a man aged 18 to 29 who had mild COVID-19 (a few samples of this study predate the infection). The sample titles of this study are shuffled in the database, so cell type and time point are left out; the donor was told from shared clones. The chain uses TRBV7-8 and TRBJ2-5; the D call is tentative, TRBD1 or TRBD2, as each matches 5 bases. The specimen sequenced was PBMCs or a T cell subset sorted from them (not recorded which). Here the CDR3 is given as CASSLTGHISGTQYF. The base sequence is TGTGCCAGCAGCTTGACGGGGCATATCTCCGGGACCCAGTACTTC. The CDR3 plus the reference TRBV7-8 and TRBJ2-5 genes for the other parts give the full variable domain: GAGVSQSPRYKVAKRGQDVALRCDPISGHVSLFWYQQALGQGPEFLTYFQNEAQLDKSGLPSDRFFAERPEGSVSTLKIQRTQQEDSAVYLCASSLTGHISGTQYFGPGTRLLVL.